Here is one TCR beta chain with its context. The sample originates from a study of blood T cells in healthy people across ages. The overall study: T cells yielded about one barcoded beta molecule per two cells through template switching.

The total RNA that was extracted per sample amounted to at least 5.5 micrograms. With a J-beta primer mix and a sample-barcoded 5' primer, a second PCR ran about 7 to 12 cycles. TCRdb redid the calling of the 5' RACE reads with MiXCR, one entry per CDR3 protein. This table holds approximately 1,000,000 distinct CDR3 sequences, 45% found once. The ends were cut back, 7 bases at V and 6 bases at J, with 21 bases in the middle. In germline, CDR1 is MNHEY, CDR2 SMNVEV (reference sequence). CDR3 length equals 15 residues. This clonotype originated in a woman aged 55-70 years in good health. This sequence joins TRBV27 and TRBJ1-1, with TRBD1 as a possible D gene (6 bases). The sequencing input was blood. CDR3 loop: CASTTTGAGESEAFF. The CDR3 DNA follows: TGTGCCAGCACGACGACGGGGGCAGGGGAGTCTGAAGCTTTCTTT.